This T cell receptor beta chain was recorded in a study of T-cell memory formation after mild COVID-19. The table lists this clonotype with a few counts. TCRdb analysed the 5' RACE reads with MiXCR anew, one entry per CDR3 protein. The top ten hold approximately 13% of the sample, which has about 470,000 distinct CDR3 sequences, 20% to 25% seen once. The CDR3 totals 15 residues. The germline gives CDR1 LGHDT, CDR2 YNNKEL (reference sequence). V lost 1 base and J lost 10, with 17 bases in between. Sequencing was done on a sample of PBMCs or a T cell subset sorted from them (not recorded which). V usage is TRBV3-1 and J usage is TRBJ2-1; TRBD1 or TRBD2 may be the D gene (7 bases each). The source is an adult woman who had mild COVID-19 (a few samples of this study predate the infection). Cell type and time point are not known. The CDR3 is CASSQGGARGGEQFF. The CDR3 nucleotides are TGTGCCAGCAGCCAAGGAGGCGCCAGGGGGGGAGAGCAGTTCTTC.